This TCR beta chain appears in the sequencing data of a study of T cells in Graves' hyperthyroidism and ophthalmopathy (dated by TCRdb to between 2017 and 2020). For context, the study as a whole: TCR V-J signatures able to tell the groups apart were searched for in a discovery cohort of around 95 patients, of whom about 40 had Graves' ophthalmopathy and more than 55 had stable Graves' hyperthyroidism. An independent validation cohort of fewer than 20 hyperthyroidism patients and roughly 16 patients who later progressed to ophthalmopathy tested prospective prediction of ophthalmopathy. The approximately 100 discovery patients were randomly divided into training and test sets at a 7:3 ratio. In about 6 Graves' hyperthyroidism patients, the study also compared T-cell repertoires from thyroid tissue with T-cell repertoires from blood. Once sampling was done, hyperthyroidism patients were given methimazole at a starting dose of 30 mg daily, whereas ophthalmopathy patients were given high-dose intravenous methylprednisolone. The paper describes TCR Vbeta CDR3 sequencing of 140 or so peripheral blood samples, made up of around 41 ophthalmopathy patients, around 78 hyperthyroidism patients and 17 progressor patients.

This clonotype was seen many times. Its antigen target is currently unknown. The record has no base qualities; no much larger clone is one base away. Summary of the overall study and its limitations: In validation, the model predicted progression to ophthalmopathy a median of about 6 months before onset, with approximately 71% sensitivity and roughly 73% specificity. In cross-validation, a model built on a 13 V-J signature told ophthalmopathy apart from stable hyperthyroidism with 85% to 90% sensitivity and approximately 81% specificity, and in testing the same model reached 80%/75%. Sample size was not statistically predetermined, and investigators were not blinded to group allocation. Most expanded thyroid clonotypes (frequency above 0.001) were also found in blood, which suggests that blood repertoires may mirror thyroid immune responses.

Looking up the germline V gene yields CDR1 MNHNS and CDR2 SASEGT. Trimming takes 7 bases off V and 0 bases off J; junction bases not matched to a gene: 5. From cysteine to phenylalanine, the CDR3 is 14 amino acids long. CDR3 DNA only is kept here, 42 bases in frame from base 1. TCR beta CDR3 regions were amplified from RNA transcripts. The TCR CDR3 was subjected to a first round of RT-PCR using the HTBI primer set and the Qiagen OneStep RT-PCR kit. Libraries were constructed in a second round of multiplex PCR, after which size selection and purification were carried out. Sequencing of the libraries was done on an Illumina HiSeq2000 using paired-end 100 bp reads. The authors' analysis ran thus. Raw data were processed with SOAPnuke, discarding reads with adapters, uncalled bases, mean Phred below 15, or no exact constant-primer or identifier match. High-quality paired reads were merged with COPE v1.2.5, and unique nucleotide sequences were defined as clonotypes. MiTCR v1.1 was used to align clonotypes to the IMGT TRBV, TRBD and TRBJ reference segments. The analysis was restricted to V-J combinations with a frequency above 0.0001, which together covered roughly 99% of the repertoires. A TCS score was defined as the ratio of F50 (clonal expansion) to E x V (chaos), with BLOSUM62-based TCRdist applied between CDR3 peptides within each V-J. Welch's t-statistics and random forest reduced 450 to 600 V-J features to about 13, which were used in a naive Bayes classifier (R e1071). The similarity between thyroid and blood repertoires was quantified using the Morisita-Horn index. TCRdb trimmed public reads at Q25 via fastp, called clones via MiXCR and kept in-frame beta chains. One record per CDR3 amino acid sequence lists the most common genes and DNA. The authors' filters were not applied to this entry. This sample holds a few hundred thousand distinct CDR3 sequences; under 60% were observed only once. The biggest ten clones account for more than 7.5% of the sample.

Graves' hyperthyroidism was defined as stable when no progression to ophthalmopathy occurred over 18 months of follow-up. Hyperthyroidism patients were aged 18 to 65 years and newly diagnosed, with disease duration of less than 2 months. Any patient with an uncontrolled infection, another autoimmune disease, pregnancy or lactation was excluded. Diagnoses relied on clinical symptoms, serum thyroxine and TRAb, thyroid ultrasound and orbital computed tomography. Total RNA was extracted with Trizol reagent, and quality was checked on an Agilent 2100 Bioanalyzer. In this chain, TRBV6-1 is recombined with TRBJ1-2; TRBD1 aligns with 7 central bases. Sequencing was carried out using peripheral blood or thyroid tissue (not recorded which). This TCR derives from a woman under 30 with Graves' hyperthyroidism. The CDR3 in this case is CASTRGTANYGYTF. The bases read TGTGCCAGCACCCGTGGGACAGCTAACTATGGCTACACCTTC.